This T cell receptor (beta chain) was captured by sequencing in a study of blood T cell repertoires in COVID-19. Study summary: There were acute and convalescent COVID-19 samples, and they came from the United States, Italy and Spain. PBMCs, B-cell-depleted T cells, or T cells provided the cDNA or gDNA that made up the material.

This clone appeared a few times. The CDR3 runs to 11 residues. V was clipped by 4 bases and J by 7 bases, with 8 bases between them. Germline CDR1 and CDR2: SNHLY and FYNNEI. As originally analysed: Amplification with reference gene primers provided the estimates of nucleated cell counts. The data were produced by immunoSEQ multiplex PCR, yet TCRdb's version contains in-frame clones alone and is incomplete. V, J and clone size are taken as reported in that table, and D and trimming were inferred from the DNA itself. The sample shows roughly 100,000 clones, about four fifths of them seen only once. Source material: peripheral blood. The V gene is TRBV2, the J gene TRBJ2-7, with D uncertain. The origin of this receptor is a woman aged 80 or over with acute or convalescent COVID-19. CDR3 residues: CASSALIEQYF. The CDR3 coding sequence is TGTGCCAGCAGTGCGCTAATTGAGCAGTACTTC.